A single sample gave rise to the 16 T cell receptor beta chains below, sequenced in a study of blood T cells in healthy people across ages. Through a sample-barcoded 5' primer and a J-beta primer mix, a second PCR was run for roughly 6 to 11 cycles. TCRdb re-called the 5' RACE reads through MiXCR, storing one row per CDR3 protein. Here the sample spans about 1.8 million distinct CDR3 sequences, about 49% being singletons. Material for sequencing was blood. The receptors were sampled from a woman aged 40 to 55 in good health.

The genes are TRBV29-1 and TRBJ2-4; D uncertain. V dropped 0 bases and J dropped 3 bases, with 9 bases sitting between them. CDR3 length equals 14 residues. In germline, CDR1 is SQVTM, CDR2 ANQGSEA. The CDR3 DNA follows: TGCAGCGTTGAAGATCGCGCAGGCAAAAACATTCAGTACTTC. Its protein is CSVEDRAGKNIQYF.

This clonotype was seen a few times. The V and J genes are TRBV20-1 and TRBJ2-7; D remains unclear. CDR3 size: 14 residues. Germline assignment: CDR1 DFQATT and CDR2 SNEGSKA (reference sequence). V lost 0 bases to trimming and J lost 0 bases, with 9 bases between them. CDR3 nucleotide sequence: TGCAGTGCTAGAGATCGGGCGGCCTCCTACGAGCAGTACTTC. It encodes CSARDRAASYEQYF.

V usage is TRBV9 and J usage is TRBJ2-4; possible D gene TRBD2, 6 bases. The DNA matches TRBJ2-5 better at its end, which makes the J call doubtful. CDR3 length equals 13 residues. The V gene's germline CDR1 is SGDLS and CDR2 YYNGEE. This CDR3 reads CASSRPGVETQYF. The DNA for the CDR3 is TGTGCCAGCTCCCGACCGGGGGTGGAGACCCAGTACTTC.

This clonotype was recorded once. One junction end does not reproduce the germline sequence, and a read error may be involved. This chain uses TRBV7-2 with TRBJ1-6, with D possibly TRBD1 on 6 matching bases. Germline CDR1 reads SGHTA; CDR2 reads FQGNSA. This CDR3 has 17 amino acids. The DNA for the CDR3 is TGTGCCAGTAGCTTACCAGGGGTGCATCGGGTAATATCACCCCTCCACTTT. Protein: CASSLPGVHRVISPLHF.

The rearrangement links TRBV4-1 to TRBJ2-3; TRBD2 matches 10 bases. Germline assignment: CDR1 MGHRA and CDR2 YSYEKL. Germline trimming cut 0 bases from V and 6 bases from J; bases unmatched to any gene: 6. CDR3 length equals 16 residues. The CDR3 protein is CASSQDSGGSIDTQYF. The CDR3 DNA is TGCGCCAGCAGCCAAGATAGCGGGGGGTCTATTGATACGCAGTATTTT.

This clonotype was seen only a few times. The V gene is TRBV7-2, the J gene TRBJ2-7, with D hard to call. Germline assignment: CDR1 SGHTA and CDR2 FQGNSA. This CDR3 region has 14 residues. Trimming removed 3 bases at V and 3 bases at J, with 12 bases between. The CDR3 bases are TGTGCCAGCAGCTTCCCCTGGGCTGTCTACGAGCAGTACTTC. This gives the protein CASSFPWAVYEQYF.

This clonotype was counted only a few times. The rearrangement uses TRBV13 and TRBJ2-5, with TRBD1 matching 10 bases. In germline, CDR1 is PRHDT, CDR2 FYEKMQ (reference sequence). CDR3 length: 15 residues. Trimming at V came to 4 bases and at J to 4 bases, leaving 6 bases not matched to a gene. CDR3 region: CASSSRQGAGETQYF. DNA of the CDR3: TGTGCCAGCAGCTCTCGACAGGGGGCCGGAGAGACCCAGTACTTC.

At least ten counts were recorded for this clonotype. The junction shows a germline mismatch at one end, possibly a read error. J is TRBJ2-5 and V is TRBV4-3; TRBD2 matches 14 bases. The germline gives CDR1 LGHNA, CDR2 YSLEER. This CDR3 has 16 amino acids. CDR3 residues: CASSRGLAGGQETQYF. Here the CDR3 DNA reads TGTGCCAGCAGCCGTGGACTAGCGGGGGGCCAAGAGACCCAGTACTTC.

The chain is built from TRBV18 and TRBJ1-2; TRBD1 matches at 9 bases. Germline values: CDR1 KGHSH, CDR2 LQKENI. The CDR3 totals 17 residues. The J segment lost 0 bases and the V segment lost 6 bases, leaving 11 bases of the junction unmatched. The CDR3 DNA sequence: TGTGCCAGCTCCCCCGGACAGGGGACTTTAGCTAACTATGGCTACACCTTC. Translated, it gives CASSPGQGTLANYGYTF.

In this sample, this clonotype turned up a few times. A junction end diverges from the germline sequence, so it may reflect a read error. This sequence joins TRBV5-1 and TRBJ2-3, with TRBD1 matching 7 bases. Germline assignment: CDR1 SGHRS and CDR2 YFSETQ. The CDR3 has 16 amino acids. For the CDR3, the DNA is TGCGCCAGCAGTTTGGGGACAGTCATGGGTACAGATACGCAGTATTTT. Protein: CASSLGTVMGTDTQYF. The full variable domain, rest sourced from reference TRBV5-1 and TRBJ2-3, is KAGVTQTPRYLIKTRGQQVTLSCSPISGHRSVSWYQQTPGQGLQFLFEYFSETQRNKGNFPGRFSGRQFSNSRSEMNVSTLELGDSALYLCASSLGTVMGTDTQYFGPGTRLTVL.

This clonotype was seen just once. CDR3 region: CASSYSSWVTEAFF. In DNA form, the CDR3 reads TGTGCCAGCAGTTACTCGAGCTGGGTGACTGAAGCTTTCTTT. The gene calls are TRBV6-2 or TRBV6-3 and TRBJ1-1; D remains ambiguous. V was trimmed by 0 bases and J by 5 bases, leaving 10 bases between them. Germline loops: CDR1 MNHEY, CDR2 SVGEGT. This CDR3 comprises 14 residues.

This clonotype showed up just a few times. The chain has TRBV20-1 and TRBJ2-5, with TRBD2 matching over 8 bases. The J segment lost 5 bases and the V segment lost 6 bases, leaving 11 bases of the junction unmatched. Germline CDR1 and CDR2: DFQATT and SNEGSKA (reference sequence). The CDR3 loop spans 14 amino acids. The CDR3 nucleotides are TGCAGTGCCTCCGCGGGGGGCTCGTTTGAGACCCAGTACTTC. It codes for CSASAGGSFETQYF.

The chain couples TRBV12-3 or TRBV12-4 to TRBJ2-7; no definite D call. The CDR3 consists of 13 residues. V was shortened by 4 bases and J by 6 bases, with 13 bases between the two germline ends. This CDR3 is CASSSNSKVEQYF. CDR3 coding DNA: TGTGCCAGCAGTTCCAACTCTAAGGTCGAGCAGTACTTC.

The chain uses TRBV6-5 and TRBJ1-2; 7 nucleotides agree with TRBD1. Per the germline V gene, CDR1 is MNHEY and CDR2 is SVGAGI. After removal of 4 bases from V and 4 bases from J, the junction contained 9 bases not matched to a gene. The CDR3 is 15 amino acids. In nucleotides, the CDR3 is TGTGCCAGCAGTTCCACCGGGACAGACGGCTATGGCTACACCTTC. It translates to CASSSTGTDGYGYTF.

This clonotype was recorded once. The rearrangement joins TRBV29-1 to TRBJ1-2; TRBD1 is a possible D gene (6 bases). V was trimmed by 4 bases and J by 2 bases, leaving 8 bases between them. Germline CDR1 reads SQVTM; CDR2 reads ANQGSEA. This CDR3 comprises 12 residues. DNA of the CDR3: TGCAGCGTTGGGGACAAGAACTATGGCTACACCTTC. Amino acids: CSVGDKNYGYTF.

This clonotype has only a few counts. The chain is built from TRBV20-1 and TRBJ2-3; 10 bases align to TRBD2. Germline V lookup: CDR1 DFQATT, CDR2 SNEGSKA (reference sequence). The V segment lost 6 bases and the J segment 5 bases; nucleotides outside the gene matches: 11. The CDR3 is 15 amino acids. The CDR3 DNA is TGCAGTGCCAGCACCCTAGCGGGGGTATTAGATACGCAGTATTTT. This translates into CSASTLAGVLDTQYF.